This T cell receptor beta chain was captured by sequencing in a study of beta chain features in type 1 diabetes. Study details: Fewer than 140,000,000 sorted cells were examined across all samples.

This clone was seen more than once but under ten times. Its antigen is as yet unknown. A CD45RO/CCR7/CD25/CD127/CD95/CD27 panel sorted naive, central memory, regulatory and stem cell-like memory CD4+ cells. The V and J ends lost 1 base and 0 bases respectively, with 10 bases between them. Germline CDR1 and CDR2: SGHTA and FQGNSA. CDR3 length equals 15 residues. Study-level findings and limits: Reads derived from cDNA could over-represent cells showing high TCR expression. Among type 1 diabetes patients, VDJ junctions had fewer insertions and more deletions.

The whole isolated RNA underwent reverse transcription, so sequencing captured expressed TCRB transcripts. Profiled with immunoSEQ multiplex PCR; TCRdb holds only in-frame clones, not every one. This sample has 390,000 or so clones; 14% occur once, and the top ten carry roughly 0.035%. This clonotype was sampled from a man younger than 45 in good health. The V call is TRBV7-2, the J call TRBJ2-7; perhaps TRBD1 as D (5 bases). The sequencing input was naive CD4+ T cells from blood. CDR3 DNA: TGTGCCAGCAGCTTAGAAAAAGGACACTCCTACGAGCAGTACGTC. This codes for CASSLEKGHSYEQYV.